This T cell receptor beta chain was identified during a study of HIV-infected patients and healthy controls. Ten or more counts support this clonotype. TCRdb used MiXCR to reprocess the 5' RACE reads, holding one entry per CDR3 protein. In the table there are fewer than 20,000 distinct CDR3 sequences, roughly a fifth of which are singletons. Germline V lookup: CDR1 LGHDT, CDR2 YNNKEL (reference sequence). With 3 bases removed from V and 2 bases from J, the gap between germline ends came to 8 bases. The CDR3 contains 13 residues. Material: CD8+ T cells from blood. J is TRBJ2-7 and V is TRBV3-1; D not resolved. The clonotype comes from a human donor in good health. The CDR3 region has the DNA TGTGCCAGCAGCCAGGCGGAAACCTACGAGCAGTACTTC. Amino acid sequence: CASSQAETYEQYF.